This TCR beta chain stems from a study of early T cells in non-severe SARS-CoV-2 infection. Study summary: Chains from this unsorted whole-blood bulk RNA could not be paired. Study results and caveats: VDJdb matching favored anti-spike CD8 responses, missing private and CD4 specificities.

Unique molecular identifiers were affixed to single, distinct cDNA molecules. Via MiXCR, TCRdb re-called the 5' RACE reads, giving one row per CDR3 protein. The table records tens of thousands of distinct CDR3 sequences, about 15% of them present only once. The length of the CDR3 is 11 residues. V was trimmed by 4 bases and J by 3 bases, leaving 7 bases between them. Germline CDR1 and CDR2: SQVTM and ANQGSEA. As concerns this clonotype: Antigen: not known.

Sequences were obtained from whole blood. This chain joins TRBV29-1 and TRBJ2-7; D gene ambiguous. This TCR was sampled from an adult who was a healthcare worker with PCR-confirmed SARS-CoV-2 infection or an uninfected control (not recorded which). The CDR3 sequence: CSVVSSYEQYF. CDR3 bases: TGCAGCGTTGTCAGCAGCTACGAGCAGTACTTC.